These 13 T cell receptor beta chains were all obtained from the same sample, sequenced in a study of OX40 agonist ivuxolimab in advanced cancers. The repertoire was sequenced with immunoSEQ multiplex PCR; TCRdb's copy has only in-frame clones and lacks some. The table records 70,000 to 75,000 clones, 84% of them present only once. The input for sequencing was CD4+ or CD8+ T cells sorted from blood, taken in a trial of the OX40 agonist ivuxolimab. The receptors derive from an adult with an advanced solid tumor such as melanoma, head and neck, liver or kidney cancer.

The rearrangement uses TRBV10-3 and TRBJ2-3; TRBD2 matches 9 bases. Germline CDR1 ENHRY, CDR2 SYGVKD. The CDR3 has 15 amino acids. V lost 6 bases to trimming and J lost 0 bases; unmatched junction nucleotides: 4. The CDR3 sequence: CAISRTSASTDTQYF. The CDR3 bases are TGTGCCATCAGCAGGACTAGCGCTAGCACAGATACGCAGTATTTT.

The rearrangement links TRBV21-1 to TRBJ2-6; TRBD2 is taken as the D call from the table, unchecked against the DNA. TRBV21-1 is flagged as a pseudogene. This CDR3 comprises 20 residues. The CDR3 spells CASSTPHPGGARPGANVLTF. The CDR3 DNA is TGTGCCAGCAGCACTCCTCACCCCGGGGGGGCGCGACCTGGGGCCAACGTCCTGACTTTC.

This chain uses TRBV12-5 with TRBJ1-4; maybe TRBD1 (5 bases). The germline CDR1 and CDR2 sequences are LGHNT and FRNRAP. V lost 1 base, J lost 7 bases, and 10 bases lay in between. The CDR3 is 14 residues long. The CDR3 protein is CASGLGQGGEKLFF. The CDR3 region has the DNA TGTGCTAGTGGTTTGGGGCAGGGTGGTGAAAAACTGTTTTTT.

The chain recombines TRBV2 with TRBJ1-2; D is unclear. The CDR3 extends over 13 amino acids. V lost 2 bases to trimming and J lost 7 bases, with 11 bases between them. Germline V gene data show CDR1 as SNHLY and CDR2 as FYNNEI. CDR3 DNA: TGTGCCAGCAGTGAATGGGTCGGTGGTGGCTACACCTTC. Translation gives CASSEWVGGGYTF.

This clone was recorded only once. The chain has TRBV14 and TRBJ2-5; a weak D match, TRBD2 (5 bases). Germline V gene lookup returns CDR1 SGHDN and CDR2 FVKESK. V lost 4 bases and J 1 base, leaving 13 bases between the germline ends. This CDR3 contains 15 residues. The CDR3 sequence is CASSRRVEIQETQYF. CDR3 coding DNA: TGTGCCAGCAGCCGGCGGGTAGAGATCCAAGAGACCCAGTACTTC.

J is TRBJ1-5 and V is TRBV11-2; D is uncertain. The CDR3 runs to 13 residues. The germline CDR1 and CDR2 sequences are SGHAT and FQNNGV. V lost 2 bases, J lost 7 bases, and 9 bases lay in between. The CDR3 DNA follows: TGTGCCAGCAGCTTACCTGGGCACCAGCCCCAGCATTTT. This translates into CASSLPGHQPQHF.

The rearrangement links TRBV29-1 to TRBJ1-4, with D maybe TRBD1 (6 bases). Trimming took 4 bases from V and 0 from J, leaving 12 bases between them. This CDR3 comprises 15 residues. The germline V gene has CDR1 SQVTM and CDR2 ANQGSEA. As DNA, the CDR3 is TGCAGCGTTGTGGACAGTTCCGCAACTAATGAAAAACTGTTTTTT. Translated: CSVVDSSATNEKLFF.

The rearrangement links TRBV29-1 to TRBJ2-1, with 7 nucleotides matching TRBD1. CDR3 length: 15 amino acids. Trimming at V came to 4 bases and at J to 0 bases, leaving 6 bases not matched to a gene. The germline V gene encodes CDR1 SQVTM and CDR2 ANQGSEA. CDR3 nucleotides: TGCAGCGTTGGGGCGACAGGGAGCTCCTACAATGAGCAGTTCTTC. This sequence encodes CSVGATGSSYNEQFF.

Only a few counts were recorded for this clone. The chain couples TRBV27 to TRBJ2-2; 14 nucleotides match TRBD2. The CDR3 runs 15 residues. V dropped 5 bases and J dropped 8; count of bases not matched to a gene: 4. Germline CDR1 is MNHEY and CDR2 is SMNVEV (reference sequence). Written as DNA, the CDR3 is TGTGCCAGCAGTCTGGGACTAGCGGGGGTTGGGGAGCTGTTTTTT. Residues: CASSLGLAGVGELFF.

The chain combines TRBV6-4 with TRBJ2-7; D may be TRBD2 (7 bases). V shed 5 bases and J shed 4 bases, with 15 bases lying between them. Germline CDR1 reads MRHNA; CDR2 reads SNTAGT. The CDR3 loop spans 14 amino acids. The DNA of the CDR3 is TGTGCCAGCAGTACCAGGAAGGGGGGGTACGAGCAGTACTTC. Residues: CASSTRKGGYEQYF.

This rearrangement joins TRBV29-1 to TRBJ1-1, with D possibly matching TRBD1 (6 bases). V lost 2 bases and J lost 10, with 14 bases in between. The CDR3 spans 12 residues. CDR1 SQVTM and CDR2 ANQGSEA come from the germline V gene. CDR3 region: CSVERVAGAAFF. In DNA, the CDR3 is TGCAGCGTTGAAAGGGTCGCAGGGGCAGCTTTCTTT.

The CDR3 protein is CASRGQGPATEAFF. CDR3 bases: TGTGCCAGCAGGGGGCAGGGACCCGCCACTGAAGCTTTCTTT. This chain joins TRBV6-5 and TRBJ1-1; D perhaps matches TRBD1 (5 bases). The V end was cut by 6 bases, the J end by 4 bases, with 15 bases between. There are 14 residues in the CDR3. Germline V gene lookup returns CDR1 MNHEY and CDR2 SVGAGI.

This clone was seen a few times. The chain couples TRBV6-1 to TRBJ1-4, with a possible D match to TRBD1 (5 bases). CDR3 length: 13 residues. Germline V lookup: CDR1 MNHNS, CDR2 SASEGT. V dropped 5 bases and J dropped 8 bases, with 12 bases sitting between them. The CDR3 is CASSPGWKEKLFF. Written as DNA, the CDR3 is TGTGCCAGCAGTCCAGGGTGGAAGGAAAAACTGTTTTTT.